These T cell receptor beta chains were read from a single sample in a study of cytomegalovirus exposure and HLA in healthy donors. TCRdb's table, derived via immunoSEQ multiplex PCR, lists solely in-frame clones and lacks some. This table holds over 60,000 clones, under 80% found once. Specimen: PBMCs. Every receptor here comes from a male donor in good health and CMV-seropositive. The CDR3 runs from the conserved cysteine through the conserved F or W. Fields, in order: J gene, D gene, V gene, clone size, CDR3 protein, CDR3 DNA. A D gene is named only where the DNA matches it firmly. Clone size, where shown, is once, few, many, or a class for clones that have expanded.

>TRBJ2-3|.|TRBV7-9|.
CSSSLGLQGPSTDTQYF
TGTTCCAGCAGCTTAGGGCTCCAGGGGCCGAGCACAGATACGCAGTATTTT
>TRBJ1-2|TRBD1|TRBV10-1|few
CASSVPGTEGYTF
TGTGCCAGCAGTGTACCCGGGACAGAAGGCTACACCTTC
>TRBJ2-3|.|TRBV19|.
CASSSSGFETDTQYF
TGTGCCAGTAGTTCTTCGGGGTTTGAGACAGATACGCAGTATTTT
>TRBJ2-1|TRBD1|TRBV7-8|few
CASSHNFGTGGYEQFF
TGTGCCAGCAGCCACAACTTCGGGACAGGGGGTTATGAGCAGTTCTTC
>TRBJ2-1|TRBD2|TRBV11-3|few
CASSLGAGEDNEQFF
TGTGCCAGCAGCTTAGGAGCGGGAGAAGACAATGAGCAGTTCTTC
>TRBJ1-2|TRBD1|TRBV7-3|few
CASSLFPGQENYGYTF
TGTGCCAGCAGCTTATTTCCGGGACAGGAGAACTATGGCTACACCTTC
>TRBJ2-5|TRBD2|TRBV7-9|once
CASSLAGRTGGQETQYF
TGTGCCAGCAGCTTAGCAGGGCGGACCGGGGGGCAAGAGACCCAGTACTTC
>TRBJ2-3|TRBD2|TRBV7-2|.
CASSIRGGVDTQYF
TGTGCCAGCAGCATTCGGGGGGGCGTGGATACGCAGTATTTT
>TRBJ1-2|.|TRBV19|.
CASREGRFDYGYTF
TGTGCCAGTAGGGAAGGGAGATTCGACTATGGCTACACCTTC
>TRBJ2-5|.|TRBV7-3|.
CASSLTGLPGETQYF
TGTGCCAGCAGCTTAACCGGCCTCCCGGGAGAGACCCAGTACTTC
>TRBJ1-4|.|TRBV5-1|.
CASSLGGPTNEKLFF
TGCGCCAGCAGCTTGGGGGGGCCAACTAATGAAAAACTGTTTTTT
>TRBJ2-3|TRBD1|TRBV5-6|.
CASRKQGAGDTQYF
TGTGCCAGCAGGAAACAGGGGGCTGGAGATACGCAGTATTTT
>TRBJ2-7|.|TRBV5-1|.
CASSLGAGAASYEQYF
TGCGCCAGCAGCTTGGGGGCAGGGGCCGCCTCCTACGAGCAGTACTTC
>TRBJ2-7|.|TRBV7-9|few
CASSPQGERYEQYF
TGTGCCAGCAGCCCACAGGGTGAACGCTACGAGCAGTACTTC
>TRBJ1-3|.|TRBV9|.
CASSVGGLSGNTIYF
TGTGCCAGCAGCGTAGGGGGCCTCTCTGGAAACACCATATATTTT
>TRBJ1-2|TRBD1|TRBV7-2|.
CASRRDRGRDGYTF
TGTGCCAGCCGCCGGGACAGGGGGCGGGATGGCTACACCTTC
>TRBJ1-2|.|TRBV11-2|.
CASSLEGRKGASTNYGYTF
TGTGCCAGCAGCTTAGAAGGGAGAAAGGGCGCCTCTACTAACTATGGCTACACCTTC
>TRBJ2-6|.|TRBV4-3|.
CASSQEETGLSGANVLTF
TGCGCCAGCAGCCAAGAGGAAACAGGCCTCTCTGGGGCCAACGTCCTGACTTTC
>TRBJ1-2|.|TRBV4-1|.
CASSQDGGSAGYGYTF
TGCGCCAGCAGCCAAGACGGAGGGTCGGCGGGCTATGGCTACACCTTC
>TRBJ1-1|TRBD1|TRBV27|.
CASSYTGGAAFF
TGTGCCAGCAGTTACACAGGGGGCGCGGCTTTCTTT
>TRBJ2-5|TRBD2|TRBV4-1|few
CASSPEGLAAGETQYF
TGCGCCAGCAGCCCCGAGGGACTAGCGGCTGGAGAGACCCAGTACTTC
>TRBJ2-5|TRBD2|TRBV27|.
CASSPRVLPGGTQYF
TGTGCCAGCAGTCCAAGGGTCCTACCGGGGGGAACCCAGTACTTC
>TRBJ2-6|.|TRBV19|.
CAVKEAGANVLTF
TGTGCCGTCAAGGAGGCTGGGGCCAACGTCCTGACTTTC
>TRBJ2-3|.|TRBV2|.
CASSELPGTDTQYF
TGTGCCAGCAGTGAACTGCCAGGTACAGATACGCAGTATTTT
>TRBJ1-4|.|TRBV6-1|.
CASGIPAGKLFF
TGTGCCAGCGGCATTCCGGCGGGAAAACTGTTTTTT
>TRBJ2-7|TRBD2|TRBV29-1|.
CSVAPTSGIPYEQYF
TGCAGCGTTGCCCCGACTAGCGGTATTCCCTACGAGCAGTACTTC
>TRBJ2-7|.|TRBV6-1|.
CASSGELSTTSVF
TGTGCCAGCAGTGGCGAGCTTTCTACTACGAGCGTCTTC
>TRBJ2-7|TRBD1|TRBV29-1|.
CSVAGTGAYEQYF
TGCAGCGTTGCCGGGACAGGGGCCTACGAGCAGTACTTC
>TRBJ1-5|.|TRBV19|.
CASRQGLYNQPQHF
TGTGCCAGTAGACAGGGTCTATACAATCAGCCCCAGCATTTT
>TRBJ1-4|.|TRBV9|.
CASSVGQNEKLFF
TGTGCCAGCAGCGTAGGGCAGAATGAAAAACTGTTTTTT
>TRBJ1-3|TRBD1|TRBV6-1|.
CASSKQGALGNTIYF
TGTGCCAGCAGTAAACAGGGGGCGCTTGGAAACACCATATATTTT
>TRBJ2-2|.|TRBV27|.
CASSEATGGELFF
TGTGCCAGCAGTGAGGCCACGGGGGGGGAGCTGTTTTTT
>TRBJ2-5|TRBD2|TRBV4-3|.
CASSQSGGRETQYF
TGCGCCAGCAGCCAGTCGGGGGGGAGGGAGACCCAGTACTTC
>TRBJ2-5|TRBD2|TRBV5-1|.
CASSLGTTSGSETQYF
TGCGCCAGCAGCTTAGGTACGACTAGCGGGAGTGAGACCCAGTACTTC
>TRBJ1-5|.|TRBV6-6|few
CASRRSGGDQPQHF
TGTGCCAGCAGGCGGTCGGGGGGGGATCAGCCCCAGCATTTT
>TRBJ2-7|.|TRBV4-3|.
CASSQAHTYEQYF
TGCGCCAGCAGCCAAGCACATACCTACGAGCAGTACTTC
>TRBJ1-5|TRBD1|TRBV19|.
CASSRQGNQPQHF
TGTGCCAGTAGCCGACAGGGTAATCAGCCCCAGCATTTT
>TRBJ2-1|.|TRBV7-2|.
CASSPKQISEQFF
TGTGCCAGCAGCCCAAAACAAATAAGTGAGCAGTTCTTC
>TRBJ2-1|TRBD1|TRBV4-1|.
CASSLGQGYRNEQFF
TGCGCCAGCAGCCTCGGACAGGGTTATAGGAATGAGCAGTTCTTC
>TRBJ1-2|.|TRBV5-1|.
CASSFSQAYGYTF
TGCGCCAGCAGCTTTTCCCAGGCTTATGGCTACACCTTC
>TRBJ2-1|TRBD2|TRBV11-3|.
CASSSIGSGRADNEQFF
TGTGCCAGCAGCTCCATCGGGAGCGGGAGAGCTGACAATGAGCAGTTCTTC
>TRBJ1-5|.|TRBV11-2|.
CASSLGRGNQPQHF
TGTGCCAGCAGCTTAGGGAGAGGCAATCAGCCCCAGCATTTT
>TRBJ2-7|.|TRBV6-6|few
CASKELGAHEQYF
TGTGCCAGTAAAGAGCTGGGGGCCCACGAGCAGTACTTC
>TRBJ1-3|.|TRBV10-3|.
CASSYGQGSGNTIYF
TGTGCCAGCAGTTACGGGCAGGGATCTGGAAACACCATATATTTT
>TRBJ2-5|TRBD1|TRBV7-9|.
CASSLPRTGSQETQYF
TGTGCCAGCAGCTTACCCAGGACAGGGAGCCAAGAGACCCAGTACTTC
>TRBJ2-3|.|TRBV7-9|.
CASSFGLQSTDTQYF
TGTGCCAGCAGCTTTGGACTACAAAGCACAGATACGCAGTATTTT
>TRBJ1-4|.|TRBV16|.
CASSQSGEKLFF
TGTGCCAGCAGCCAATCCGGTGAAAAACTGTTTTTT
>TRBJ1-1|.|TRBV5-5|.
CASSSTYLTGSYF
TGTGCCAGCAGCTCGACATACCTAACAGGGTCGTACTTT